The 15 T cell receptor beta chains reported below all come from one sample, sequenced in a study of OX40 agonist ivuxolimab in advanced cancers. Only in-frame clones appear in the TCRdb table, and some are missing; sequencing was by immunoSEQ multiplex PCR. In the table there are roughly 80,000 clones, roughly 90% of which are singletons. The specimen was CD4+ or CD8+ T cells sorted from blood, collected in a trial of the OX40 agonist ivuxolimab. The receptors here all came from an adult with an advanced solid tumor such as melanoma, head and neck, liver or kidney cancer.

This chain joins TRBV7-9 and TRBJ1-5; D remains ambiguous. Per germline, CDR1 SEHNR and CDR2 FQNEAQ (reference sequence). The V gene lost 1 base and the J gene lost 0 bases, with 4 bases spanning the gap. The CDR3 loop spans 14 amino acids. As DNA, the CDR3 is TGTGCCAGCAGCTTAGGCGATAGCAATCAGCCCCAGCATTTT. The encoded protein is CASSLGDSNQPQHF.

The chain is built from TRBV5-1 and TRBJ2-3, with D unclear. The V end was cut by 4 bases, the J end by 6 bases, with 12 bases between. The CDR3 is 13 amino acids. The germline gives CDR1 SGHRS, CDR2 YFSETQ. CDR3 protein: CASSLAAADTQYF. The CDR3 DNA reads TGCGCCAGCAGCCTGGCCGCGGCGGATACGCAGTATTTT. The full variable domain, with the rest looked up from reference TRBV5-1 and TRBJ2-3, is KAGVTQTPRYLIKTRGQQVTLSCSPISGHRSVSWYQQTPGQGLQFLFEYFSETQRNKGNFPGRFSGRQFSNSRSEMNVSTLELGDSALYLCASSLAAADTQYFGPGTRLTVL.

The CDR3 coding sequence is TGTGCCACCAGCAGAGATATTTTCTCGGCCGGGGTTGGGAGCAATCAGCCCCAGCATTTT. Translated: CATSRDIFSAGVGSNQPQHF. The chain couples TRBV15 to TRBJ1-5; D is unresolved. The CDR3 has 20 amino acids. CDR1 is LNHNV and CDR2 is YYDKDF in the germline V gene (reference sequence). V dropped 0 bases and J dropped 1 base, with 22 bases sitting between them. The whole variable domain, filled in from reference TRBV15 and TRBJ1-5, reads DAMVIQNPRYQVTQFGKPVTLSCSQTLNHNVMYWYQQKSSQAPKLLFHYYDKDFNNEADTPDNFQSRRPNTSFCFLDIRSPGLGDTAMYLCATSRDIFSAGVGSNQPQHFGDGTRLSIL.

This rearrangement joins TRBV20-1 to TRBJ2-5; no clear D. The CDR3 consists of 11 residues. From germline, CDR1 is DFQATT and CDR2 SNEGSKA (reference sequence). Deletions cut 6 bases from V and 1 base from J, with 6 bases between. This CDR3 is CSAWGQETQYF. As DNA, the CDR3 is TGCAGTGCCTGGGGCCAAGAGACCCAGTACTTC.

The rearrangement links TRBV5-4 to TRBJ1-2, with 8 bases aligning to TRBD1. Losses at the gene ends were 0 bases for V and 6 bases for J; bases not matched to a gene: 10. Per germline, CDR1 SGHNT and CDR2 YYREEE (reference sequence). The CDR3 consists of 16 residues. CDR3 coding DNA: TGTGCCAGCAGCTTGGCCGGCGCAGGGGGCATGGATGGCTACACCTTC. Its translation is CASSLAGAGGMDGYTF.

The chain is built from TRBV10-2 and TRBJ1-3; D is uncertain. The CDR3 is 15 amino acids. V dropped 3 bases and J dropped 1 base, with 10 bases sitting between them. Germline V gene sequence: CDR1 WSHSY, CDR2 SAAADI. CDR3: CASSEKRSSGNTIYF. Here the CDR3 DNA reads TGCGCCAGCAGTGAAAAGCGATCTTCTGGAAACACCATATATTTT.

The CDR3 loop is CVRSGRNQPQHF. For the CDR3, the DNA is TGTGTCAGAAGCGGGCGTAATCAGCCCCAGCATTTT. V gene TRBV7-5 combines with J gene TRBJ1-5; TRBD1, the table's D call, was not compared with the DNA. TRBV7-5 is reported as a pseudogene. This CDR3 spans 12 amino acids.

The CDR3 sequence is CASSPYRDNGMSKFF. CDR3 DNA sequence: TGTGCCAGCAGTCCCTACAGAGATAACGGGATGAGCAAGTTCTTC. V is TRBV6-5 and J is TRBJ2-1; D might be TRBD2 (5 bases). The CDR3 contains 15 residues. V dropped 5 bases and J dropped 14 bases, with 25 bases sitting between them. The germline gives CDR1 MNHEY, CDR2 SVGAGI.

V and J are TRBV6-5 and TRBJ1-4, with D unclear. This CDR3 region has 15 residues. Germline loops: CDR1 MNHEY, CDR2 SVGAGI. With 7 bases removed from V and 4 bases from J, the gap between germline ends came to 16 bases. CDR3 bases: TGTGCCAGCAATCCCACGCCCGGGTATAATGAAAAACTGTTTTTT. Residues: CASNPTPGYNEKLFF.

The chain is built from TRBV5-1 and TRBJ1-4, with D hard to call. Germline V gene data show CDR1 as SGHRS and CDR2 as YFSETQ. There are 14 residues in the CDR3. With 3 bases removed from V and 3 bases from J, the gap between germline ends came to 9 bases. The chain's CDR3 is CASSSRLPNEKLFF. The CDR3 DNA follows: TGCGCCAGCAGCTCCCGCCTACCTAATGAAAAACTGTTTTTT. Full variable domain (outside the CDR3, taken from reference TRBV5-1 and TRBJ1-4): KAGVTQTPRYLIKTRGQQVTLSCSPISGHRSVSWYQQTPGQGLQFLFEYFSETQRNKGNFPGRFSGRQFSNSRSEMNVSTLELGDSALYLCASSSRLPNEKLFFGSGTQLSVL.

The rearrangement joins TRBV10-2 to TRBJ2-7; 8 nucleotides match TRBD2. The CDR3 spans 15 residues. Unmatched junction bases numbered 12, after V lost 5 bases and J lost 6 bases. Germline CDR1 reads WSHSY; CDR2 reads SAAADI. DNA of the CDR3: TGCGCCAGCAGTCACGACGGGAGGGCCCGTATCGAGCAGTACTTC. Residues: CASSHDGRARIEQYF.

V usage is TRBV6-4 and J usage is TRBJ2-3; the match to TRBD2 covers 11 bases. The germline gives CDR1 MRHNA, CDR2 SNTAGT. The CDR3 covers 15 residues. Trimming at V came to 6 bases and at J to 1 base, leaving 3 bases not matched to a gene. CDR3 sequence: CASSAGLAGTDTQYF. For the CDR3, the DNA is TGTGCCAGCAGCGCGGGACTAGCGGGCACAGATACGCAGTATTTT.

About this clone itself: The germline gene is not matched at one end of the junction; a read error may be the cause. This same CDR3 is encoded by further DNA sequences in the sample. Written as DNA, the CDR3 is TGTGCCAGCAGTGTACGGACAGGGAACACTGGGGAGCTGTTTTTT. Translated: CASSVRTGNTGELFF. The chain joins TRBV6-1 to TRBJ2-2; 8 bases line up with TRBD1. Germline CDR1 and CDR2: MNHNS and SASEGT. The length of the CDR3 is 15 residues.

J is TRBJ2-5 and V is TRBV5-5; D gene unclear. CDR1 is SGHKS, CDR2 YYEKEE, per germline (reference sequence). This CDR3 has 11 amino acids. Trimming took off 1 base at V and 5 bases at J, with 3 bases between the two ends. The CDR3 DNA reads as TGTGCCAGCAGCTTGTCTGAGACCCAGTACTTC. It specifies CASSLSETQYF. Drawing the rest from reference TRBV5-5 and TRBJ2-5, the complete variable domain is DAGVTQSPTHLIKTRGQQVTLRCSPISGHKSVSWYQQVLGQGPQFIFQYYEKEERGRGNFPDRFSARQFPNYSSELNVNALLLGDSALYLCASSLSETQYFGPGTRLLVL.

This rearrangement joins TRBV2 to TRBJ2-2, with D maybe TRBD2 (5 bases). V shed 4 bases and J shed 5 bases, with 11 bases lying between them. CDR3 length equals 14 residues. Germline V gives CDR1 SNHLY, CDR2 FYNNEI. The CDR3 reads CASSGGTRTGELFF. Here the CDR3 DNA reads TGTGCCAGCAGTGGGGGTACTAGGACCGGGGAGCTGTTTTTT.